These 18 T cell receptor beta chains share one sample of origin, sequenced in a study of shared clonotypes between healthy human individuals. Libraries were prepared by immunoSEQ multiplex PCR; TCRdb keeps only in-frame clonotypes and omits some of them. The data show some 790,000 clones, with 72% seen just once and about 1.7% held by the top ten. The source material was memory CD4+ T cells sorted from blood. Subset indicated: CD45RA-negative fraction. Receptor source: a woman aged 25-40 years in good health.

The chain carries TRBV7-3 and TRBJ1-5, with D maybe TRBD1 (5 bases). Germline V gives CDR1 SGHTA, CDR2 FQGTGA. V shed 2 bases and J shed 7 bases, with 12 bases lying between them. CDR3 length: 14 residues. The CDR3 reads CASSLQGGSQPQHF. CDR3 coding DNA: TGTGCCAGCAGCTTACAGGGAGGTAGCCAGCCCCAGCATTTT.

This chain connects TRBV28 to TRBJ1-1; D not resolved. The CDR3 loop spans 15 amino acids. Per germline, CDR1 MDHEN and CDR2 SYDVKM. V lost 5 bases and J lost 3, with 16 bases in between. The CDR3 reads CASSLTYKRDTEAFF. In DNA form, the CDR3 reads TGTGCCAGCAGTCTTACATATAAGAGAGACACTGAAGCTTTCTTT.

This sequence joins TRBV7-9 and TRBJ1-1; the D gene is possibly TRBD1 (6 bases). CDR3 length equals 14 residues. V lost 6 bases and J lost 2, with 13 bases in between. The V gene's germline CDR1 is SEHNR and CDR2 FQNEAQ (reference sequence). The CDR3 region has the DNA TGTGCCAGCAGTGCCAGGACAGTTAACACTGAAGCTTTCTTT. Translated, it gives CASSARTVNTEAFF.

This CDR3 reads CASSLAAITANLGELFF. The DNA for the CDR3 is TGTGCCAGCAGCTTAGCGGCGATTACAGCGAACCTCGGGGAGCTGTTTTTT. V is TRBV11-2 and J is TRBJ2-2; D gene uncertain. V gave up 1 base and J gave up 7 bases, with 19 bases separating them. CDR3 size: 17 residues. Germline V gene lookup returns CDR1 SGHAT and CDR2 FQNNGV.

This rearrangement joins TRBV6-1 to TRBJ1-3; tentative D call: TRBD1 (6 bases). This CDR3 spans 14 amino acids. CDR1 is MNHNS, CDR2 SASEGT, per germline. V lost 4 bases and J 0 bases, leaving 7 bases between the germline ends. Written as DNA, the CDR3 is TGTGCCAGCAGTGCACAGGGCTCTGGAAACACCATATATTTT. This encodes CASSAQGSGNTIYF.

The gene calls are TRBV5-1 and TRBJ2-2; 8 positions match TRBD2. CDR1 is SGHRS and CDR2 is YFSETQ in the germline V gene. CDR3 length: 15 residues. The J segment lost 5 bases and the V segment lost 4 bases, leaving 7 bases of the junction unmatched. The CDR3 protein is CASSPSGLETGELFF. The CDR3 bases are TGCGCCAGCAGCCCTTCGGGACTAGAAACCGGGGAGCTGTTTTTT.

Only a few counts were recorded for this clone. The genes are TRBV6-4 and TRBJ2-1; D remains ambiguous. The germline V and J ends were trimmed by 5 bases and 2 bases, with 7 bases remaining between them. This CDR3 has 13 residues. Germline V lookup: CDR1 MRHNA, CDR2 SNTAGT. CDR3 region: CASSTTTYNEQFF. For the CDR3, the DNA is TGTGCCAGCAGTACTACAACCTACAATGAGCAGTTCTTC.

This chain links TRBV7-9 with TRBJ1-2, with 8 bases aligning to TRBD1. V shed 5 bases and J 5 bases; nucleotides not matched to a gene: 10. The CDR3 length is 15 residues. Germline CDR1 SEHNR, CDR2 FQNEAQ (reference sequence). The CDR3 sequence is CASSTRQGIGYGYTF. CDR3 bases: TGTGCCAGCAGCACTCGACAGGGGATCGGGTATGGCTACACCTTC.

The chain links TRBV18 to TRBJ1-5; 7 bases match TRBD1. In germline, CDR1 is KGHSH, CDR2 LQKENI. Trimming removed 0 bases from V and 6 bases from J; junction bases left unmatched: 5. This CDR3 comprises 15 residues. In DNA form, the CDR3 reads TGTGCCAGCTCACCACCGGCACAGGGGATTCAGCCCCAGCATTTT. It codes for CASSPPAQGIQPQHF.

This clone was counted many times. Other DNA sequences of this sample code for an identical CDR3. J is TRBJ2-1 and V is TRBV2, with a possible D match to TRBD2 (5 bases). The CDR3 has 15 residues. Between the trimmed V and J ends, which lost 7 bases and 6 bases, there was a span of 19 bases. Germline V gene data show CDR1 as SNHLY and CDR2 as FYNNEI. The CDR3 region has the DNA TGTGCCAGCATCTCCCCGGACTTTTCCATCAATGAGCAGTTCTTC. Amino acid sequence: CASISPDFSINEQFF.

The genes are TRBV5-4 and TRBJ2-6; 7 bases match TRBD2. Germline loops: CDR1 SGHNT, CDR2 YYREEE (reference sequence). V dropped 3 bases and J dropped 2; count of bases not matched to a gene: 5. CDR3 length: 16 residues. CDR3 amino acids: CASSSLGGAGANVLTF. Here the CDR3 DNA reads TGTGCCAGCAGCTCGCTGGGGGGGGCTGGGGCCAACGTCCTGACTTTC.

This chain links TRBV25-1 with TRBJ1-2; 7 positions agree with TRBD1. The V gene end was trimmed by 5 bases and the J gene end by 0 bases; junction bases not matched to a gene: 3. Germline loops: CDR1 MGHDK, CDR2 SYGVNS. This CDR3 comprises 14 residues. The CDR3 coding sequence is TGTGCCAGCAGTCAGGGGGGCGCTAACTATGGCTACACCTTC. Translation: CASSQGGANYGYTF.

The chain employs TRBV2 and TRBJ2-5; 10 bases are a match to TRBD1. The CDR3 sequence is 14 residues long. Germline lookup yields CDR1 SNHLY and CDR2 FYNNEI. V trimming: 5 bases; J trimming: 4 bases; junction bases outside the gene matches: 4. In nucleotides, the CDR3 is TGTGCCAGCAGTAAAAGGACAGGGGGAGAGACCCAGTACTTC. It codes for CASSKRTGGETQYF. The full variable domain, its missing parts supplied by reference TRBV2 and TRBJ2-5, is EPEVTQTPSHQVTQMGQEVILRCVPISNHLYFYWYRQILGQKVEFLVSFYNNEISEKSEIFDDQFSVERPDGSNFTLKIRSTKLEDSAMYFCASSKRTGGETQYFGPGTRLLVL.

The V call is TRBV27, the J call TRBJ1-3, with TRBD1 matching over 8 bases. V trimming: 3 bases; J trimming: 0 bases; junction bases outside the gene matches: 7. The CDR3 totals 17 residues. CDR1 and CDR2 (germline): MNHEY, SMNVEV (reference sequence). CDR3 coding DNA: TGTGCCAGCAGTTTCCGCGGACAGGGCTACTCTGGAAACACCATATATTTT. Translated: CASSFRGQGYSGNTIYF.

This sequence joins TRBV19 and TRBJ1-1; D gene uncertain. Germline CDR1 and CDR2: LNHDA and SQIVND (reference sequence). CDR3 length: 14 residues. V was shortened by 5 bases and J by 1 base, with 11 bases between the two germline ends. This CDR3 reads CASSAHNPNTEAFF. The CDR3 nucleotides are TGTGCCAGTAGTGCCCACAATCCGAACACTGAAGCTTTCTTT.

The rearrangement links TRBV27 to TRBJ1-2, with D tentatively TRBD1 (6 bases). V shed 3 bases and J shed 8 bases, with 10 bases lying between them. Per the germline V gene, CDR1 is MNHEY and CDR2 is SMNVEV (reference sequence). The CDR3 contains 12 residues. The CDR3 sequence is CASSFSGVGYTF. CDR3 DNA: TGTGCCAGCAGTTTTTCAGGGGTCGGCTACACCTTC.

The rearrangement uses TRBV5-1 and TRBJ2-7, with 8 bases matching TRBD2. Per germline, CDR1 SGHRS and CDR2 YFSETQ. The CDR3 totals 16 residues. Germline trimming cut 0 bases from V and 3 bases from J; bases unmatched to any gene: 8. CDR3 coding DNA: TGCGCCAGCAGCTTGGAGAGCGGGAGCCCTTTCTACGAGCAGTACTTC. Its protein product is CASSLESGSPFYEQYF.

This rearrangement joins TRBV7-2 to TRBJ2-1; D gene uncertain. Germline V gene sequence: CDR1 SGHTA, CDR2 FQGNSA. The CDR3 sequence is 16 residues long. Trimming stripped 4 bases from V and 10 bases from J, with 23 bases between. CDR3 nucleotides: TGTGCCAGCAGCTACCAACCCGCGGCGGCGGCTGGGGAGCAGTTCTTC. Translating it yields CASSYQPAAAAGEQFF.